Described below is a single T cell receptor (beta chain) sequence and its context. This clone has a single count. It lacks a known antigen. Per-base quality was not reported, and no clone a single base away is much larger than it. These data are taken from a study of control samples from healthy donors and cancer patients (dated by TCRdb to the early 2020s). Libraries were constructed by the immunoSEQ multiplex PCR assay. Held by TCRdb, this immuneACCESS table contains in-frame sequences only and omits some clones. Under half of the omission traces to an unresolved V gene where checked; the cause of the rest is unknown. The sample profile shows more than 20,000 clones; approximately 90% of them were found once. The ten biggest clones cover about an eighth of the sample. Sequencing was done on a sample of PBMCs. The sequence was obtained from a man aged 45-65 years with lung cancer.

The CDR3 region: CASSRAFGQTGATQYF. The sequenced DNA: TGCGCCAGCAGCCGAGCTTTCGGACAGACCGGCGCGACCCAGTACTTC. The chain couples TRBV4-3 to TRBJ2-5; a weak D assignment points to TRBD1 (6 bases agree). CDR1 and CDR2 are drawn from the germline V gene: LGHNA, YSLEER. From the cysteine up to the phenylalanine, the CDR3 has a length of 16 residues. Only the CDR3 region is kept as DNA, spanning 48 bases read in frame from base 1. V and J lose 4 bases and 7 bases, and a span of 22 bases separates them.